Listed here are 8 T cell receptor beta chains from one sample, sequenced in a study of graft-versus-host responses after intestinal transplantation. The method was immunoSEQ multiplex PCR; TCRdb's version includes in-frame clones alone and lacks a portion of them. The sample shows more than 75,000 clones, about 91% of them seen only once. Antigen specificity for these receptors is unknown. The starting material was unstimulated CD4+ T cells sorted from spleen or lymph node cells, obtained before transplant. The receptors were gathered from a human donor who was the organ donor for an intestinal transplant.

This sequence joins TRBV30 and TRBJ1-1, with 7 bases matching TRBD1. V trimming: 6 bases; J trimming: 4 bases; junction bases outside the gene matches: 17. The V gene's germline CDR1 is GTSNPN and CDR2 SVGIG (reference sequence). The CDR3 contains 16 residues. CDR3 coding DNA: TGTGCCTGCTACAGGGGATCAGAAAAAGGCGGCACTGAAGCTTTCTTT. This codes for CACYRGSEKGGTEAFF. The full variable domain, rest sourced from reference TRBV30 and TRBJ1-1, is SQTIHQWPATLVQPVGSPLSLECTVEGTSNPNLYWYRQAAGRGLQLLFYSVGIGQISSEVPQNLSASRPQDRQFILSSKKLLLSDSGFYLCACYRGSEKGGTEAFFGQGTRLTVV.

The rearrangement joins TRBV5-4 to TRBJ1-1, with D possibly TRBD1 on 5 matching bases. The CDR3 runs 15 residues. Per the germline V gene, CDR1 is SGHNT and CDR2 is YYREEE (reference sequence). V was trimmed by 1 base and J by 1 base, leaving 11 bases between them. The CDR3: CASSLRWQGNTEAFF. The DNA of the CDR3 is TGTGCCAGCAGCTTGCGTTGGCAGGGGAACACTGAAGCTTTCTTT.

The V and J genes are TRBV4-1 and TRBJ1-1; D is ambiguous. Trimming shortened V by 0 bases and J by 4 bases, and 12 bases separated the two germline ends. CDR1 and CDR2 from the germline V gene are MGHRA and YSYEKL. The CDR3 spans 15 residues. The CDR3 region has the DNA TGCGCCAGCAGCCAAGAGGCGGCGGTTAGCACTGAAGCTTTCTTT. Translating gives CASSQEAAVSTEAFF.

This clone was counted between two and nine times. A junction end diverges from the germline sequence, so it may reflect a read error. The chain combines TRBV30 with TRBJ1-4, with D possibly being TRBD1 (5 bases). CDR3 size: 14 residues. In germline, CDR1 is GTSNPN, CDR2 SVGIG (reference sequence). This CDR3 reads CSWSVLGGDEKLFF. The CDR3 DNA reads TGTTCCTGGAGTGTACTCGGGGGGGATGAAAAACTGTTTTTT.

This clone appeared a single time. The chain uses TRBV6-1 and TRBJ2-1, with D perhaps TRBD2 (5 bases). Between the trimmed V and J ends, which lost 0 bases and 2 bases, there was a span of 8 bases. Per the germline V gene, CDR1 is MNHNS and CDR2 is SASEGT. CDR3 length: 15 residues. The CDR3 loop is CASSEAVGAYNEQFF. The CDR3 DNA sequence: TGTGCCAGCAGTGAAGCGGTGGGAGCCTACAATGAGCAGTTCTTC.

This chain connects TRBV9 to TRBJ1-1; D gene ambiguous. With 4 bases removed from V and 11 bases from J, the gap between germline ends came to 18 bases. Per germline, CDR1 SGDLS and CDR2 YYNGEE. CDR3 length: 13 residues. This CDR3 is CASSTKGGTMAFF. CDR3 bases: TGTGCCAGCAGCACTAAAGGAGGTACAATGGCTTTCTTT.

Written as DNA, the CDR3 is TGTGCCATCAGCCCCGGGACAGGGGGAAACACCATATATTTT. Amino acids: CAISPGTGGNTIYF. This chain links TRBV10-3 with TRBJ1-3, with 9 positions matching TRBD1. The ends lost 6 bases at V and 4 bases at J; junction bases unmatched: 4. The CDR3 consists of 14 residues. Per germline, CDR1 ENHRY and CDR2 SYGVKD.

The chain recombines TRBV30 with TRBJ1-2; tentatively, D is TRBD1 (6 bases). The V end was cut by 4 bases, the J end by 8 bases, with 20 bases between. Germline V CDR1 and CDR2: GTSNPN, SVGIG (reference sequence). This CDR3 comprises 14 residues. CDR3 amino acids: CAWTRGGQVRGYTF. The CDR3 bases are TGTGCCTGGACCCGAGGGGGACAAGTAAGGGGCTACACCTTC. Variable domain in full (rest from reference TRBV30 and TRBJ1-2): SQTIHQWPATLVQPVGSPLSLECTVEGTSNPNLYWYRQAAGRGLQLLFYSVGIGQISSEVPQNLSASRPQDRQFILSSKKLLLSDSGFYLCAWTRGGQVRGYTFGSGTRLTVV.